The sample holds many counts of the clone carrying this TCR beta chain. The TCRbeta library incorporated unique molecular identifiers. One entry per CDR3 protein results from TCRdb running MiXCR on the PCR reads. The data contain 260,000 or so distinct CDR3 sequences, around 12% of them singletons. This entry is derived from a study of T-cell reconstitution after alpha-beta-depleted transplantation in children. This sample comprised PBMCs from the stem cell graft donor, obtained from the stem cell graft. This TCR derives from a human donor who donated a stem cell graft to a child with acute lymphoblastic leukemia.

The CDR3 here is CASSRGYYEQYF. The CDR3 coding sequence is TGTGCCAGCAGTCGCGGTTACTACGAGCAGTACTTC. The V call is TRBV28, the J call TRBJ2-7; D unresolved. CDR1 is MDHEN, CDR2 SYDVKM, per germline. Deletions cut 5 bases from V and 3 bases from J, with 8 bases between. The CDR3 runs 12 residues. Drawing the rest from reference TRBV28 and TRBJ2-7, the complete variable domain is DVKVTQSSRYLVKRTGEKVFLECVQDMDHENMFWYRQDPGLGLRLIYFSYDVKMKEKGDIPEGYSVSREKKERFSLILESASTNQTSMYLCASSRGYYEQYFGPGTRLTVT.